This is a list of T cell receptor beta chains from one sample in a study of T cells after yellow fever vaccination. TCRdb re-analysed the 5' RACE reads in MiXCR, keeping a single row per CDR3 protein. This sample yields 300,000 to 350,000 distinct CDR3 sequences, of which 8% to 9.5% are seen a single time; approximately 15% belongs to the top ten. The sample consisted of PBMCs, taken roughly 47 days after the first yellow fever vaccination. Receptors originate from a man younger than 35 who received the YFV17D yellow fever vaccine. Each CDR3 is given with its conserved first and last residue. The D gene is left open where the match is weak. Clone size is shown for a subset of rows, as once, few, many or a class of expanded clone.

J gene | clone size | D gene | V gene | CDR3 DNA | CDR3 protein
TRBJ2-1 | many | TRBD1 | TRBV2 | TGTGCCAGCAAGGTCGGACAGGGAGCCTACAATGAGCAGTTCTTC | CASKVGQGAYNEQFF
TRBJ1-6 | . | . | TRBV20-1 | TGCAGTGCCAAAAACGCCCACAGCTCCTATAATTCACCCCTCCACTTT | CSAKNAHSSYNSPLHF
TRBJ1-2 | few | . | TRBV19 | TGTGCCAGTACCCCAGGGGACACAAGAGAAATGATCTATGGCTACACCTTC | CASTPGDTREMIYGYTF
TRBJ2-1 | few | TRBD1 | TRBV18 | TGTGCCAGCTCACCGCGGGGACAGGGGTCCTACAATGAGCAGTTCTTC | CASSPRGQGSYNEQFF
TRBJ1-1 | . | . | TRBV12-3/TRBV12-4 | TGTGCCAGCAGTTTGGCGGGTAGGAACACTGAAGCTTTCTTT | CASSLAGRNTEAFF
TRBJ2-3 | many | TRBD1 | TRBV5-1 | TGCGCCAGCAGCTTGGGGGCAGGGGGCGAGACAGATACGCAGTATTTT | CASSLGAGGETDTQYF
TRBJ1-2 | . | . | TRBV6-1 | TGTGCCAGCAGTCGCGGGCCCATAAATGGCTACACCTTC | CASSRGPINGYTF
TRBJ1-2 | few | . | TRBV10-2 | TGCGCCAGCAGTTACAGGTCCGATGGCTACACCTTC | CASSYRSDGYTF
TRBJ2-3 | few | . | TRBV5-4 | TGTGCCAGCAGCTTGGAATTGTATACGCAGTATTTT | CASSLELYTQYF
TRBJ2-5 | . | TRBD2 | TRBV7-6 | TGTGCCAGCAGCGTACTAGCGGGGGGCTGGGAGACCCAGTACTTC | CASSVLAGGWETQYF
TRBJ2-7 | . | . | TRBV7-8 | TGTGCCAGCAGCTTTTCGGGCGTCGAGCAGTACTTC | CASSFSGVEQYF
TRBJ1-1 | . | . | TRBV6-5 | TGTGCCAGCAGTTACTCGATAGGGGCGAACACTGAAGCTTTCTTT | CASSYSIGANTEAFF
TRBJ2-1 | few | . | TRBV2 | TGTGCCAGCAGTGAAGCGGTGGGGGGCGGGGTTATCAGTGAGCAGTTCTTC | CASSEAVGGGVISEQFF
TRBJ1-1 | few | . | TRBV2 | TGTGCCAGCCTAGCTATCCCGAACACTGAAGCTTTCTTT | CASLAIPNTEAFF
TRBJ1-5 | . | . | TRBV2 | TGTGCCAGCAGCTTAGACAGCGTAGGAGGGAGGCAGCCCCAGCATTTT | CASSLDSVGGRQPQHF
TRBJ2-1 | many | . | TRBV7-3 | TGTGCCAGCAGCCCTAATCCCGGACTACACTACAATGAGCAGTTCTTC | CASSPNPGLHYNEQFF
TRBJ2-1 | many | TRBD1 | TRBV5-1 | TGCGCCAGCAGCGGGACAGGTGGGGTCAATGAGCAGTTCTTC | CASSGTGGVNEQFF
TRBJ2-3 | . | . | TRBV6-2/TRBV6-3 | TGTGCCAGCAGTTACCAGGCAGCCCTCCGCAATACGCAGTATTTT | CASSYQAALRNTQYF
TRBJ2-2 | few | . | TRBV4-2 | TGTGCCAGCAGCCAAGGGTACATGGGGGAGCTGTTTTTT | CASSQGYMGELFF
TRBJ2-5 | . | . | TRBV7-2 | TGTGCCAGCAGCTTAGGGGGGGATAGGACCCAGTACTTC | CASSLGGDRTQYF
TRBJ1-1 | few | . | TRBV5-1 | TGCGCCAGCAGCGAAGGATCGAACACTGAAGCTTTCTTT | CASSEGSNTEAFF
TRBJ2-3 | . | TRBD2 | TRBV12-3/TRBV12-4 | TGTGCCAGCACCTTGCGGGGGGGTTCTAGCACAGATACGCAGTATTTT | CASTLRGGSSTDTQYF
TRBJ1-6 | many | TRBD1 | TRBV7-3 | TGTGCCAGCAGCGCTGGGGGACAGGGCCGTTCACCCCTCCACTTT | CASSAGGQGRSPLHF
TRBJ2-7 | few | TRBD1 | TRBV11-2 | TGTGCCAGCAGCTCAGGCAGACAGGGAGTCTACGAGCAGTACTTC | CASSSGRQGVYEQYF
TRBJ2-3 | . | . | TRBV7-9 | TGTGCCAGCAGCTGGCAGACAGGCCCGGGAGATACGCAGTATTTT | CASSWQTGPGDTQYF
TRBJ2-2 | few | . | TRBV20-1 | TGCAGTGCTAGGAGGTCGGGATACACCGGGGAGCTGTTTTTT | CSARRSGYTGELFF
TRBJ2-5 | few | . | TRBV4-3 | TGCGCCAGCAGCCAAGGAAGCCAAGAGACCCAGTACTTC | CASSQGSQETQYF
TRBJ1-2 | . | . | TRBV12-3/TRBV12-4 | TGTGCCAGCAGTTCAACAGGGAGCTGGGGCTATGGCTACACCTTC | CASSSTGSWGYGYTF
TRBJ2-3 | few | . | TRBV20-1 | TGCAGTGCGATCCCTCACAGCGGCCCCTTAAATACGCAGTATTTT | CSAIPHSGPLNTQYF
TRBJ1-2 | few | . | TRBV6-2/TRBV6-3 | TGTGCCAGCACCCAAGGAAATGACTACACCTTC | CASTQGNDYTF
TRBJ1-1 | few | TRBD1 | TRBV7-6 | TGTGCCAGCAGCACGAACAGGGGCACTGAAGCTTTCTTT | CASSTNRGTEAFF
TRBJ2-3 | many | . | TRBV12-5 | TGTGCTAGTGCCTCCCTGATGGTGGATACGCAGTATTTT | CASASLMVDTQYF
TRBJ2-5 | . | . | TRBV7-9 | TGTGCCAGCAGCTCCTATCCATCCGGGGCCCAGTACTTC | CASSSYPSGAQYF
TRBJ2-6 | . | . | TRBV20-1 | TGCAGTGTCGGCGGACATGGGGCCAACGTCCTGACTTTC | CSVGGHGANVLTF